This T cell receptor (beta chain) stems from a study of blood T cell repertoires in COVID-19. The data were produced by immunoSEQ multiplex PCR, yet TCRdb's version contains in-frame clones alone and is incomplete. The sample contains under 200,000 clones, roughly 84% of which appear only once. Recruits, aged roughly 18 to 100 years, lived in 24 US areas. In assigning cohorts, the study relied on participant-reported clinical history. CDR3 size: 11 residues. Germline CDR1 reads SNHLY; CDR2 reads FYNNEI. With V trimmed by 11 bases and J by 3 bases, 2 bases remained unmatched. This chain joins TRBV2 and TRBJ2-5; 8 nucleotides align to TRBD2. Material for sequencing was PBMCs or T cells enriched from blood (not recorded which). The clonotype originates from a woman aged 55-75 years who had recovered from COVID-19. The CDR3 DNA sequence: TGTGCCGGGACTAGTGAAGAGACCCAGTACTTC. Its translation: CAGTSEETQYF.